Listed below are T cell receptor beta chains from one sample, sequenced in a study of blood T cell repertoires in COVID-19. Produced via immunoSEQ multiplex PCR; TCRdb's table is partial and in-frame only. The data hold approximately 100,000 clones, with 65% to 90% observed a single time. Specimen: peripheral blood. Source of these receptors: a man aged 65 to 79 with active or convalescent COVID-19. The CDR3 runs from the conserved cysteine through the conserved F or W. The order of the fields is D gene, clone size, V gene, J gene, CDR3 DNA, CDR3 protein. D genes are given only for firm matches. Some rows have no size entry. The others give once, few or many, or a class for an expanded clone.

TRBD2,once,TRBV9,TRBJ2-3,TGTGCCAGCAGCGTAGTGGGTAGCGGGGGGCCCACAGATACGCAGTATTTT,CASSVVGSGGPTDTQYF
.,.,TRBV10-3,TRBJ2-7,TGTGCCATCAGTGAGTCGGGCAGGGTAGGCTACGAGCAGTACTTC,CAISESGRVGYEQYF
.,.,TRBV19,TRBJ1-1,TGTGCCAGTAGTATAATCGGGTTCGGCACTGAAGCTTTCTTT,CASSIIGFGTEAFF
TRBD2,.,TRBV3-1/TRBV3-2,TRBJ2-2,TGTGCCAGCAGCCAAGGTGGCGGGGGCACCGGGGAGCTGTTTTTT,CASSQGGGGTGELFF
.,.,TRBV29-1,TRBJ1-2,TGCAGCGGTGCCTTGGGAGGACGGCGCGGCTACACCTTC,CSGALGGRRGYTF
.,.,TRBV19,TRBJ1-5,TGTGCCAGTAGTCCCACAGGGCGGAATCAGCCCCAGCATTTT,CASSPTGRNQPQHF
TRBD1,.,TRBV6-5,TRBJ2-7,TGTGCCAGCAGCCGTGACAGGGGGCGCTACTACGAGCAGTACTTC,CASSRDRGRYYEQYF
TRBD2,few,TRBV6-2/TRBV6-3,TRBJ2-1,TGTGCCAGCACCCCTAGCGGTTCCTACAATGAGCAGTTCTTC,CASTPSGSYNEQFF
TRBD1,.,TRBV2,TRBJ1-4,TGTGCCAGCACCGGGGACAGGGTCGGTGAAAAACTGTTTTTT,CASTGDRVGEKLFF
.,.,TRBV7-8,TRBJ2-7,TGTGCCAGCAGCTTCTCCCGGGCCGGGGACTACGAGCAGTACTTC,CASSFSRAGDYEQYF
.,.,TRBV6-5,TRBJ1-2,TGTGCCAGCGACTACCGGGCGGGCACCTATGGCTACACCTTC,CASDYRAGTYGYTF
TRBD2,.,TRBV4-2,TRBJ2-1,TGTGCCAGCAGCCAAGATCGCGCGGGACTAGTAAATGAGCAGTTCTTC,CASSQDRAGLVNEQFF
.,.,TRBV15,TRBJ1-5,TGTGCCACCAGCCAGATCAATCAGCCCCAGCATTTT,CATSQINQPQHF
.,.,TRBV11-2,TRBJ2-2,TGTGCCAGCAGCTTCCCAACCGGGGGGCTGGTCACCGGGGAGCTGTTTTTT,CASSFPTGGLVTGELFF
TRBD2,once,TRBV5-6,TRBJ2-1,TGTGCCAGCAGCCCCGGGACTAGCGGGGGTTATGAGCAGTTCTTC,CASSPGTSGGYEQFF
TRBD2,.,TRBV2,TRBJ2-7,TGTGCCAGCAGTCGTGGGACTAGCAGCTCCTACGAGCAGTACTTC,CASSRGTSSSYEQYF
.,once,TRBV2,TRBJ2-3,TGTGCCAGCAGTGCGCACGAGGGGGGGCCCACAGATACGCAGTATTTT,CASSAHEGGPTDTQYF
.,.,TRBV2,TRBJ2-7,TGTGCCAGCAGGGGCCAGGCAATTGGGCCCTACGAGCAGTACTTC,CASRGQAIGPYEQYF
TRBD1,.,TRBV7-3,TRBJ2-3,TGTGCCAGCAGCCGGGACAGGGTCGGAGATACGCAGTATTTT,CASSRDRVGDTQYF
.,.,TRBV7-9,TRBJ2-7,TGTGCCAGCAGCCAACAGAGAACCTACGAGCAGTACTTC,CASSQQRTYEQYF
.,.,TRBV9,TRBJ1-5,TGTGCCAGCAGTCCCTCAGGGGGCAATCAGCCCCAGCATTTT,CASSPSGGNQPQHF
.,.,TRBV11-2,TRBJ2-1,TGTGCCAGCAGCCTCTATGAGAGTTTGCGGCAGTTCTTC,CASSLYESLRQFF
.,once,TRBV27,TRBJ1-5,TGTGCCAGCAGTTCGAGCGCCGCCAATCAGCCCCAGCATTTT,CASSSSAANQPQHF
.,.,TRBV28,TRBJ1-3,TGTGCCAGCAGTTCTCAGGGATATGGAAACACCATATATTTT,CASSSQGYGNTIYF
TRBD2,.,TRBV10-3,TRBJ2-5,TGTGCCATCAGTGACTGGGGGGGTAGGGAGACCCAGTACTTC,CAISDWGGRETQYF
.,.,TRBV7-2,TRBJ2-5,TGTGCCAGCAGCTTATTTTCGGCGGGGACCCAGTACTTC,CASSLFSAGTQYF
.,once,TRBV21-1,TRBJ1-2,TGTGCCAGCAGCAAAGAGGAGCGGTACGGAACTAACTATGGCTACACCTTC,CASSKEERYGTNYGYTF